This T cell receptor (beta chain) was found in a study of early T cells in non-severe SARS-CoV-2 infection. After removal of 5 bases from V and 4 bases from J, the junction contained 7 bases not matched to a gene. CDR3 length: 14 amino acids. Germline loops: CDR1 SQVTM, CDR2 ANQGSEA. TCRdb passed the 5' RACE reads through MiXCR, listing each CDR3 protein once. The sample has some 75,000 distinct CDR3 sequences; 12% to 15% are singletons. This clonotype was seen repeatedly, ten times or more. The specimen was whole blood. The TCR comes from an adult who was a healthcare worker with PCR-confirmed SARS-CoV-2 infection or an uninfected control (not recorded which). The chain couples TRBV29-1 to TRBJ1-1; 10 nucleotides agree with TRBD1. The CDR3 nucleotides read TGCAGCGTTCCCGGGCGGACAGGGGGCACTGAAGCTTTCTTT. Its translation is CSVPGRTGGTEAFF.